These 25 T cell receptor beta chains originate from one sample sequenced in a study of T cell repertoires in ileal Crohn's disease. Assay: immunoSEQ multiplex PCR; the TCRdb copy retains only in-frame clones and omits some. The table has more than 4,000 clones, 70% to 80% seen once. Sequencing was done on a sample of ileal tissue. These receptors were taken from an adult with Crohn's disease.

This clone was observed a handful of times. The V gene is TRBV5-1, the J gene TRBJ2-5, with 8 nucleotides matching TRBD1. The J call may be wrong; the DNA end is better matched by TRBJ2-7. This CDR3 spans 15 amino acids. Germline-derived CDR1 and CDR2 are SGHRS and YFSETQ. The DNA of the CDR3 is TGCGCCAGCAGCCTGGGACAGGCTTTTAGTTACGAGCAGTACTTC. This gives the protein CASSLGQAFSYEQYF.

The gene calls are TRBV28 and TRBJ2-1; TRBD1 matches 9 bases. CDR3 length: 14 residues. Germline V gene lookup returns CDR1 MDHEN and CDR2 SYDVKM. V lost 7 bases and J lost 8; bases outside the gene matches: 9. CDR3 in amino acids: CASMQTGGFDEQFF. Written as DNA, the CDR3 is TGTGCCAGCATGCAGACAGGGGGTTTCGATGAGCAGTTCTTC.

The chain carries TRBV7-3 and TRBJ1-1; D may be TRBD1 (6 bases). The CDR3 sequence is 16 residues long. Germline lookup yields CDR1 SGHTA and CDR2 FQGTGA. V lost 5 bases, J lost 2 bases, and 18 bases lay in between. The CDR3 loop reads CASSPRIGRGNTEAFF. CDR3 bases: TGTGCCAGCAGCCCAAGGATCGGCAGGGGAAACACTGAAGCTTTCTTT.

The chain is built from TRBV6-1 and TRBJ2-2; D perhaps matches TRBD2 (5 bases). V lost 4 bases to trimming and J lost 7 bases, with 10 bases between them. The CDR3 runs to 13 residues. Germline V gene lookup returns CDR1 MNHNS and CDR2 SASEGT. The CDR3 region is CASSGRTVGELFF. The CDR3 DNA sequence: TGTGCCAGCAGTGGGAGGACGGTCGGGGAGCTGTTTTTT.

The rearrangement uses TRBV6-1 and TRBJ2-7, with 8 bases identical to TRBD1. J gave up 5 bases and V 6 bases, and 9 bases lay outside the gene matches. This CDR3 has 14 amino acids. Germline V gene sequence: CDR1 MNHNS, CDR2 SASEGT. The DNA of the CDR3 is TGTGCCAGCAGGGCAGGGGGCCCGCCCGACGAGCAGTACTTC. Residues: CASRAGGPPDEQYF.

The chain employs TRBV5-1 and TRBJ1-1; D possibly corresponds to TRBD1 (5 bases). Germline V gene data show CDR1 as SGHRS and CDR2 as YFSETQ. The CDR3 contains 14 residues. The V end was cut by 1 base, the J end by 1 base, with 8 bases between. The CDR3 reads CASSLTGQNTEAFF. The CDR3 region has the DNA TGCGCCAGCAGCTTGACAGGACAGAACACTGAAGCTTTCTTT.

The chain combines TRBV5-1 with TRBJ2-2; 7 nucleotides match TRBD2. The germline CDR1 and CDR2 sequences are SGHRS and YFSETQ. This CDR3 has 17 residues. Unmatched junction bases numbered 10, after V lost 0 bases and J lost 5 bases. In DNA, the CDR3 is TGCGCCAGCAGCTTGGAACTAGCGAGGGTCGGAACCGGGGAGCTGTTTTTT. As protein: CASSLELARVGTGELFF.

This clone has only a few counts. This chain connects TRBV5-1 to TRBJ1-2; 7 bases line up with TRBD1. Germline CDR1 and CDR2: SGHRS and YFSETQ. J was trimmed by 4 bases and V by 5 bases; bases with no gene match: 8. The CDR3 has 14 residues. Written as DNA, the CDR3 is TGCGCCAGCAGTAAGACAGGGAACCTCTATGGCTACACCTTC. It codes for CASSKTGNLYGYTF.

This chain uses TRBV29-1 with TRBJ2-1; perhaps TRBD2 as D (5 bases). Deletions cut 5 bases from V and 6 bases from J, with 17 bases between. CDR1 and CDR2 from the germline V gene are SQVTM and ANQGSEA. The CDR3 totals 14 residues. In nucleotides, the CDR3 is TGCAGCGTTCATGTCGAGGGTCGGGGCAATGAGCAGTTCTTC. Amino acids: CSVHVEGRGNEQFF.

This clone was picked up a small number of times. The chain is built from TRBV6-6 and TRBJ2-3, with 12 bases that match TRBD2. CDR3 length equals 16 residues. Germline CDR1 is MNHNY and CDR2 is SVGAGI (reference sequence). After removal of 7 bases from V and 4 bases from J, the junction contained 9 bases not matched to a gene. The DNA for the CDR3 is TGTGCCAGCACCCTGACTAGCGGGAGTTGGGCAGATACGCAGTATTTT. Translated, it gives CASTLTSGSWADTQYF.

V is TRBV7-9 and J is TRBJ2-3; D is perhaps TRBD2 (6 bases). V lost 1 base, J lost 2 bases, and 13 bases lay in between. The germline V gene encodes CDR1 SEHNR and CDR2 FQNEAQ (reference sequence). CDR3 length: 16 residues. The CDR3 DNA follows: TGTGCCAGCAGCTTAGATGGTGCGGGATTCACAGATACGCAGTATTTT. This sequence encodes CASSLDGAGFTDTQYF.

The rearrangement uses TRBV6-6 and TRBJ1-5; no definite D call. Germline assignment: CDR1 MNHNY and CDR2 SVGAGI (reference sequence). This CDR3 is built from 14 residues. Trimming left V 5 bases short and J 2 bases short, with 10 bases between. CDR3 in DNA: TGTGCCAGCAGTCTAACCCTAGGCAATCAGCCCCAGCATTTT. Translation gives CASSLTLGNQPQHF.

This chain joins TRBV5-4 and TRBJ2-1; possibly TRBD2 for D (6 bases). The CDR3 runs to 15 residues. Trimming pared 2 bases from V and 3 bases from J, leaving 12 bases between. Germline V CDR1 and CDR2: SGHNT, YYREEE (reference sequence). This CDR3 reads CASSLRLDYYNEQFF. Written as DNA, the CDR3 is TGTGCCAGCAGCTTAAGACTAGATTACTACAATGAGCAGTTCTTC.

The V call is TRBV19, the J call TRBJ1-5; D remains ambiguous. Trimming stripped 5 bases from V and 7 bases from J, with 6 bases between. This CDR3 is 11 amino acids long. Germline CDR1 is LNHDA and CDR2 is SQIVND (reference sequence). The CDR3 loop is CASSEGQPQHF. As DNA, the CDR3 is TGTGCCAGTAGTGAGGGCCAGCCCCAGCATTTT. Drawing the rest from reference TRBV19 and TRBJ1-5, the complete variable domain is DGGITQSPKYLFRKEGQNVTLSCEQNLNHDAMYWYRQDPGQGLRLIYYSQIVNDFQKGDIAEGYSVSREKKESFPLTVTSAQKNPTAFYLCASSEGQPQHFGDGTRLSIL.

The rearrangement joins TRBV7-3 to TRBJ2-2, with TRBD2 identical over 13 bases. This CDR3 contains 15 residues. The trim removed 5 bases at V and 6 bases at J, leaving 3 bases unmatched. The germline V gene encodes CDR1 SGHTA and CDR2 FQGTGA. Written as DNA, the CDR3 is TGTGCCAGCAGCCGCGGACTAGCGGGGGCCGGGGAGCTGTTTTTT. Its protein product is CASSRGLAGAGELFF. The variable domain in full, completed from reference TRBV7-3 and TRBJ2-2, reads GAGVSQTPSNKVTEKGKYVELRCDPISGHTALYWYRQSLGQGPEFLIYFQGTGAADDSGLPNDRFFAVRPEGSVSTLKIQRTERGDSAVYLCASSRGLAGAGELFFGEGSRLTVL.

The gene calls are TRBV7-2 and TRBJ2-7; 8 positions agree with TRBD2. The CDR3 covers 14 residues. The germline gives CDR1 SGHTA, CDR2 FQGNSA. The trim removed 1 base at V and 8 bases at J, leaving 7 bases unmatched. CDR3 sequence: CASSLDRAGAKQYF. The CDR3 DNA follows: TGTGCCAGCAGCTTAGATCGAGCGGGAGCAAAGCAGTACTTC.

This sequence joins TRBV2 and TRBJ2-5; the D gene is possibly TRBD2 (5 bases). Germline V gene lookup returns CDR1 SNHLY and CDR2 FYNNEI. This CDR3 has 11 amino acids. The CDR3: CANRGDETQYF. DNA for the CDR3: TGTGCTAACCGGGGAGATGAGACCCAGTACTTC. Drawing the rest from reference TRBV2 and TRBJ2-5, the complete variable domain is EPEVTQTPSHQVTQMGQEVILRCVPISNHLYFYWYRQILGQKVEFLVSFYNNEISEKSEIFDDQFSVERPDGSNFTLKIRSTKLEDSAMYFCANRGDETQYFGPGTRLLVL.

This clone was seen just once. This chain joins TRBV29-1 and TRBJ2-1; D might be TRBD2 (6 bases). Deletions cut 1 base from V and 8 bases from J, with 15 bases between. Germline CDR1 and CDR2: SQVTM and ANQGSEA. The CDR3 extends over 14 amino acids. CDR3 sequence: CSVEGGAGTDEQFF. In nucleotides, the CDR3 is TGCAGCGTTGAAGGGGGCGCGGGGACTGATGAGCAGTTCTTC.

The V call is TRBV5-1, the J call TRBJ2-3; the D gene is possibly TRBD2 (5 bases). Between the trimmed V and J ends, which lost 6 bases and 4 bases, there was a span of 15 bases. Germline V gene data show CDR1 as SGHRS and CDR2 as YFSETQ. The CDR3 covers 14 residues. The CDR3: CASIAAGSADTQYF. The CDR3 DNA reads as TGCGCCAGCATCGCGGCGGGTTCGGCAGATACGCAGTATTTT.

This clone was counted once. This chain connects TRBV7-2 to TRBJ1-1, with TRBD1 identical over 7 bases. J was trimmed by 4 bases and V by 5 bases; bases with no gene match: 7. Germline CDR1 reads SGHTA; CDR2 reads FQGNSA. This CDR3 has 14 residues. CDR3 in DNA: TGTGCCAGCAGCCGACAGGGAGAAGGCACTGAAGCTTTCTTT. It translates to CASSRQGEGTEAFF.

The rearrangement joins TRBV29-1 to TRBJ1-1; possibly TRBD1 for D (6 bases). Germline V gives CDR1 SQVTM, CDR2 ANQGSEA. The length of the CDR3 is 15 residues. Trimming shortened V by 3 bases and J by 1 base, and 15 bases separated the two germline ends. CDR3 coding DNA: TGCAGCGTTGATGCGGTAGGGGGGGGGAACACTGAAGCTTTCTTT. This translates into CSVDAVGGGNTEAFF.

This clone came up a few times. The chain employs TRBV6-5 and TRBJ1-1; a possible D gene is TRBD1 (5 bases). Germline lookup yields CDR1 MNHEY and CDR2 SVGAGI. CDR3 length equals 15 residues. V was shortened by 8 bases and J by 2 bases, with 18 bases between the two germline ends. CDR3 sequence: CASSGGLRQNTEAFF. CDR3 nucleotides: TGTGCCAGCTCGGGGGGACTTAGGCAAAACACTGAAGCTTTCTTT.

The chain is built from TRBV5-1 and TRBJ2-1; D gene uncertain. Germline values: CDR1 SGHRS, CDR2 YFSETQ. The CDR3 extends over 12 amino acids. Trimming shortened V by 6 bases and J by 8 bases, and 12 bases separated the two germline ends. The chain's CDR3 is CASKASRDEQFF. DNA of the CDR3: TGCGCCAGCAAGGCTAGTCGCGATGAGCAGTTCTTC.

In this sample, this clone turned up once. The chain carries TRBV30 and TRBJ1-5; possibly TRBD1 for D (6 bases). The V and J ends lost 0 bases and 7 bases respectively, with 13 bases between them. The CDR3 length is 14 residues. CDR1 is GTSNPN and CDR2 is SVGIG in the germline V gene (reference sequence). The CDR3 region has the DNA TGTGCCTGGAGTGTACCAGGGGCAAGGCAGCCCCAGCATTTT. Translation gives CAWSVPGARQPQHF.

The V and J genes are TRBV10-2 and TRBJ2-2, with 11 bases aligning to TRBD2. There are 15 residues in the CDR3. V dropped 5 bases and J dropped 1; count of bases not matched to a gene: 0. Germline lookup yields CDR1 WSHSY and CDR2 SAAADI. The CDR3 loop is CASSTSGGNTGELFF. CDR3 in DNA: TGCGCCAGCAGTACTAGCGGGGGGAACACCGGGGAGCTGTTTTTT.